The clone carrying this T cell receptor (beta chain) has only a few counts. Its target is not known. These data come from a study of blood T cells in healthy people across ages. Study-wide results and limits: PBMCs were not sorted, which prevented a conclusive comparison of naive versus antigen-experienced cells. One million T cells yielded diversity estimates that were considered underestimates.

The germline V gene encodes CDR1 MNHEY and CDR2 SVGEGT. Trimming at V came to 5 bases and at J to 5 bases, leaving 8 bases not matched to a gene. The CDR3 sequence is 15 residues long. A sample-barcoded 5' primer and a J-beta primer mix were used in a second PCR of roughly 6 to 11 cycles. MiXCR, run by TCRdb on the 5' RACE reads, gives a single entry per CDR3 protein. The table lists more than 900,000 distinct CDR3 sequences, 20% to 25% of them singletons. Researchers isolated at least 6 million PBMCs per sample. These same records also appear under a second study, on T cells of mothers and their children. In that study: Normalized overlap was always slightly, never significantly, higher in related than unrelated mother-child pairs.

The source material was blood. The source of this sequence is a girl aged 2 to 10 in good health. The chain is built from TRBV6-2 or TRBV6-3 and TRBJ2-7; 11 bases fit TRBD2. CDR3 sequence (DNA): TGTGCCAGCAGTCAATATAGCGGGGGGGCCGACGAGCAGTACTTC. Amino acid sequence: CASSQYSGGADEQYF.